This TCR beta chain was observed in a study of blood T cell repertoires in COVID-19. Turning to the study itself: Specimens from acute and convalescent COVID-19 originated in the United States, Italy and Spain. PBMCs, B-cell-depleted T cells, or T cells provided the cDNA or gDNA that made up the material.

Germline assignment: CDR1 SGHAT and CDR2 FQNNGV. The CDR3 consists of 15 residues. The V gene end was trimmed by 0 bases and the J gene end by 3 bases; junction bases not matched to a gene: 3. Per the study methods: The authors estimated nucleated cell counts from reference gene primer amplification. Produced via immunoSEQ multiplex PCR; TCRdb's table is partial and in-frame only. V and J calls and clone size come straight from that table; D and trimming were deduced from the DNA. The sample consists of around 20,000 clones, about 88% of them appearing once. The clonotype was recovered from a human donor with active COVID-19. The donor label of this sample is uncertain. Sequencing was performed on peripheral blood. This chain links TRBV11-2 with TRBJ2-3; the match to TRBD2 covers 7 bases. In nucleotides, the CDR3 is TGTGCCAGCAGCTTAGATCAGCGGGGAACAGATACGCAGTATTTT. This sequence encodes CASSLDQRGTDTQYF.